This T cell receptor (beta chain) was sequenced in a study of OX40 agonist ivuxolimab in advanced cancers. Study-level background: Six ivuxolimab dose levels, 0.01 to 10 mg/kg, were given intravenously every 2 weeks. Partial responses occurred in three patients (one hepatocellular carcinoma, two cutaneous melanoma). Regarding the study as a whole: Low normalized T-cell clonal expansion was additionally recorded for some nonresponders.

Patients were excluded for autoimmune disease history or systemic immunosuppression. Using immunoSEQ multiplex PCR, the repertoire was profiled, and TCRdb retains in-frame clones only, with some absent. Of tens of thousands of clones in the sample, roughly 84% were seen once. Turning to this clone: Antigen unknown.

Specimen: CD4+ or CD8+ T cells sorted from blood, collected in a trial of the OX40 agonist ivuxolimab. The sequence was obtained from an adult with an advanced solid tumor such as melanoma, head and neck, liver or kidney cancer.

CDR3 bases: TGTGCCAGCAGTTTGGACGGGGACGGCTCCAATCAGCCCCAGCATTTT. Translated, it gives CASSLDGDGSNQPQHF. The V gene is TRBV6-5, the J gene TRBJ1-5; D possibly corresponds to TRBD1 (5 bases). This CDR3 has 16 residues. Trimming removed 4 bases at V and 3 bases at J, with 16 bases between. Germline assignment: CDR1 MNHEY and CDR2 SVGAGI.